The 21 T cell receptor beta chains reported below all come from one sample, sequenced in a study of T-cell reconstitution after alpha-beta-depleted transplantation in children. Researchers prepared the TCRbeta library using unique molecular identifiers, the study reports. TCRdb processed the PCR reads anew with MiXCR; each CDR3 protein has one entry. The sample records roughly 500,000 distinct CDR3 sequences, 15% to 20% being singletons. Sequenced material: PBMCs from the stem cell graft donor, taken from the stem cell graft. Receptor source: a human donor who donated a stem cell graft to a child with acute lymphoblastic leukemia.

V is TRBV29-1 and J is TRBJ2-2; D not certain. Trimming cost V 0 bases and J 6 bases, with 8 bases left between them. Germline V CDR1 and CDR2: SQVTM, ANQGSEA. The CDR3 is made up of 13 amino acids. The CDR3 DNA is TGCAGCGTTGAAGATACACAATCCGGGGAGCTGTTTTTT. It is translated as CSVEDTQSGELFF.

J is TRBJ2-3 and V is TRBV10-3, with TRBD1 matching over 8 bases. The germline V gene encodes CDR1 ENHRY and CDR2 SYGVKD. CDR3 length equals 16 residues. Unmatched junction bases numbered 14, after V lost 10 bases and J lost 2 bases. The CDR3 sequence: CATGGTGLKITDTQYF. In DNA, the CDR3 is TGTGCCACAGGGGGCACAGGTTTGAAGATCACAGATACGCAGTATTTT.

This chain links TRBV3-1 with TRBJ2-1, with D tentatively TRBD1 or TRBD2 (5 bases each). The CDR3 is made up of 14 amino acids. The germline CDR1 and CDR2 sequences are LGHDT and YNNKEL (reference sequence). The germline V and J ends were trimmed by 4 bases and 14 bases, with 21 bases remaining between them. The chain's CDR3 is CASSPKVEGPKEFF. In DNA, the CDR3 is TGTGCCAGCAGCCCGAAGGTCGAGGGACCTAAGGAGTTCTTC.

V usage is TRBV4-1 and J usage is TRBJ2-7, with D possibly TRBD1 on 6 matching bases. The germline V gene encodes CDR1 MGHRA and CDR2 YSYEKL. This CDR3 is 16 amino acids long. Between the trimmed V and J ends, which lost 1 base and 1 base, there was a span of 14 bases. CDR3 amino acids: CASSQAPGTISYEQYF. The CDR3 DNA follows: TGCGCCAGCAGCCAAGCGCCCGGGACAATTTCCTACGAGCAGTACTTC.

This clonotype was counted only a few times. The J gene is TRBJ1-4, the V gene TRBV29-1; D call uncertain. This CDR3 is 14 amino acids long. Trimming shortened V by 4 bases and J by 7 bases, and 16 bases separated the two germline ends. In germline, CDR1 is SQVTM, CDR2 ANQGSEA. CDR3: CSVAHPERGEKLFF. The CDR3 coding sequence is TGCAGCGTTGCCCACCCAGAGCGGGGTGAAAAACTGTTTTTT.

The chain employs TRBV18 and TRBJ2-7, with 12 bases identical to TRBD2. The CDR3 consists of 15 residues. The trim removed 6 bases at V and 5 bases at J, leaving 8 bases unmatched. Germline-derived CDR1 and CDR2 are KGHSH and LQKENI. In DNA, the CDR3 is TGTGCCAGCTCGCCTAGCGGGAGGGCCTTTCACGAGCAGTACTTC. Residues: CASSPSGRAFHEQYF.

The chain has TRBV25-1 and TRBJ2-1; D is uncertain. V gave up 9 bases and J gave up 0 bases, with 15 bases separating them. CDR3 length equals 15 residues. Germline V CDR1 and CDR2: MGHDK, SYGVNS. The CDR3 nucleotides are TGTGCCAGGAGCCTCTATGTGCGCTCCTACAATGAGCAGTTCTTC. Translation: CARSLYVRSYNEQFF.

This clonotype appeared once. The gene calls are TRBV9 and TRBJ2-3; D uncertain. The CDR3 spans 14 residues. Trimming shortened V by 0 bases and J by 4 bases, and 9 bases separated the two germline ends. Germline V gene sequence: CDR1 SGDLS, CDR2 YYNGEE. CDR3 loop: CASSVGRSPDTQYF. The CDR3 nucleotides read TGTGCCAGCAGCGTAGGTCGCAGTCCAGATACGCAGTATTTT. Using reference TRBV9 and TRBJ2-3 for the parts outside the CDR3, the full variable domain is DSGVTQTPKHLITATGQRVTLRCSPRSGDLSVYWYQQSLDQGLQFLIQYYNGEERAKGNILERFSAQQFPDLHSELNLSSLELGDSALYFCASSVGRSPDTQYFGPGTRLTVL.

The rearrangement joins TRBV9 to TRBJ2-7; D is possibly TRBD1 or TRBD2 (5 bases each). This CDR3 spans 13 amino acids. Germline CDR1 is SGDLS and CDR2 is YYNGEE. The ends were cut back, 4 bases at V and 6 bases at J, with 14 bases in the middle. Written as DNA, the CDR3 is TGTGCCAGCAGCCGGGACGCCGCACCCGAGCAGTACTTC. Amino acid sequence: CASSRDAAPEQYF. Complete variable domain (other parts from reference TRBV9 and TRBJ2-7): DSGVTQTPKHLITATGQRVTLRCSPRSGDLSVYWYQQSLDQGLQFLIQYYNGEERAKGNILERFSAQQFPDLHSELNLSSLELGDSALYFCASSRDAAPEQYFGPGTRLTVT.

A few counts support this clonotype. The chain recombines TRBV4-2 with TRBJ2-1; tentative D call: TRBD2 (5 bases). Deletions cut 0 bases from V and 6 bases from J, with 9 bases between. The CDR3 loop spans 14 amino acids. The germline V gene has CDR1 LGHNA and CDR2 YNFKEQ. CDR3 protein: CASSQEEGTNEQFF. In nucleotides, the CDR3 is TGTGCCAGCAGCCAAGAAGAGGGTACCAATGAGCAGTTCTTC.

The sample holds a few counts of this clonotype. The chain couples TRBV2 to TRBJ2-7; TRBD1 agrees at 7 bases. V lost 7 bases, J lost 1 base, and 4 bases stayed unmatched. CDR1 SNHLY and CDR2 FYNNEI come from the germline V gene. There are 13 residues in the CDR3. CDR3 amino acids: CASIRDSSYEQYF. For the CDR3, the DNA is TGTGCCAGCATCAGGGACAGTTCCTACGAGCAGTACTTC.

This clonotype was detected a few times. The V and J genes are TRBV5-1 and TRBJ2-7; TRBD1 or TRBD2 may be the D gene (6 bases each). Per the germline V gene, CDR1 is SGHRS and CDR2 is YFSETQ. The CDR3 extends over 13 amino acids. V lost 3 bases to trimming and J lost 3 bases, with 10 bases between them. CDR3 nucleotide sequence: TGCGCCAGCAGCTGGACAGCGGGCTACGAGCAGTACTTC. It translates to CASSWTAGYEQYF.

This clonotype has more than one count but fewer than ten. An end of the junction does not agree with germline; a read error may underlie this. The V call is TRBV3-1, the J call TRBJ2-5; a weak D match, TRBD2 (7 bases). This CDR3 is 14 amino acids long. The germline gives CDR1 LGHDT, CDR2 YNNKEL (reference sequence). CDR3 DNA sequence: TGTGCCAGCAGCCAAGAAGAAGGGACTATAGGGGGGAAATTC. This encodes CASSQEEGTIGGKF.

The chain employs TRBV6-1 and TRBJ2-7, with 8 positions matching TRBD2. The J segment lost 3 bases and the V segment lost 3 bases, leaving 10 bases of the junction unmatched. CDR3 length equals 16 residues. In germline, CDR1 is MNHNS, CDR2 SASEGT. The CDR3 DNA follows: TGTGCCAGCAGTGACACCTGGGGACTAGGGGTCTACGAGCAGTACTTC. It is translated as CASSDTWGLGVYEQYF.

This clonotype has just a few counts. The gene calls are TRBV2 and TRBJ2-1, with TRBD2 as a possible D gene (5 bases). CDR3 size: 13 residues. V was shortened by 6 bases and J by 4 bases, with 10 bases between the two germline ends. Germline values: CDR1 SNHLY, CDR2 FYNNEI. Here the CDR3 reads CASRTSRYNEQFF. The CDR3 bases are TGTGCCAGCAGAACTAGTCGGTACAATGAGCAGTTCTTC.

The rearrangement uses TRBV24-1 and TRBJ2-1, with 14 bases that match TRBD2. Germline V gives CDR1 KGHDR, CDR2 SFDVKD. The length of the CDR3 is 16 residues. J gave up 8 bases and V 3 bases, and 5 bases lay outside the gene matches. The CDR3 protein is CATSDPGTSGSHEQFF. CDR3 sequence (DNA): TGTGCCACCAGTGATCCCGGGACTAGCGGGAGCCATGAGCAGTTCTTC.

V is TRBV20-1 and J is TRBJ2-5; D unresolved. Germline V gene data show CDR1 as DFQATT and CDR2 as SNEGSKA (reference sequence). The CDR3 sequence is 12 residues long. Trimming removed 4 bases at V and 5 bases at J, with 11 bases between. The CDR3 DNA follows: TGCAGTGCTACCTTCCTCTTGGAGACCCAGTACTTC. Its protein is CSATFLLETQYF.

This clonotype was found a few times. The J gene is TRBJ2-1, the V gene TRBV14, with no clear D. The germline CDR1 and CDR2 sequences are SGHDN and FVKESK. The CDR3 has 17 residues. V was clipped by 0 bases and J by 0 bases, with 12 bases between them. CDR3 DNA sequence: TGTGCCAGCAGCCAAGAAATCCGCGGCTCCTCCTACAATGAGCAGTTCTTC. This translates into CASSQEIRGSSYNEQFF.

This clonotype has a handful of counts. The V gene is TRBV29-1, the J gene TRBJ1-1, with D unresolved. V was pared by 2 bases and J by 0 bases, with 7 bases between. The CDR3 totals 13 residues. Germline V gene data show CDR1 as SQVTM and CDR2 as ANQGSEA. CDR3 loop: CSVERTMNTEAFF. DNA for the CDR3: TGCAGCGTTGAAAGGACCATGAACACTGAAGCTTTCTTT.

The J gene is TRBJ2-1, the V gene TRBV5-1, with D perhaps matching TRBD2 (6 bases). The CDR3 spans 14 residues. Trimming stripped 6 bases from V and 10 bases from J, with 20 bases between. The germline gives CDR1 SGHRS, CDR2 YFSETQ. CDR3 amino acids: CASNPLATLGEQFF. Written as DNA, the CDR3 is TGCGCCAGCAACCCTCTAGCGACCCTGGGGGAGCAGTTCTTC.

The table lists this clonotype with a few counts. The V and J genes are TRBV12-3 or TRBV12-4 and TRBJ2-1, with TRBD1 as a possible D gene (5 bases). The CDR3 has 16 amino acids. The ends were cut back, 3 bases at V and 6 bases at J, with 18 bases in the middle. CDR3 in DNA: TGTGCCAGCAGTTTTGCCCTCCGGCAGGGCAGCAATGAGCAGTTCTTC. This gives the protein CASSFALRQGSNEQFF.